This paragraph reports one T cell receptor (beta chain). This sample was taken from a study of blood T cell repertoires in COVID-19. Study background: Collection of acute and convalescent COVID-19 samples took place in the United States, Italy and Spain. From T cells, B-cell-depleted T cells, or PBMCs came the material, which was cDNA or gDNA.

V trimming: 1 base; J trimming: 4 bases; junction bases outside the gene matches: 7. The V gene's germline CDR1 is MNHNS and CDR2 SASEGT. This CDR3 contains 16 residues. Authors' processing steps: Using reference gene primer amplification, nucleated cell counts were estimated. Libraries were prepared by immunoSEQ multiplex PCR; TCRdb keeps only in-frame clonotypes and omits some of them. The V and J calls and clone size are taken from that table; D and trimming were inferred from the DNA. Among hundreds of thousands of clones listed, 86% were seen once. This TCR was sampled from a woman in her 30s with active or convalescent COVID-19. The chain carries TRBV6-1 and TRBJ1-2, with 9 bases fitting TRBD1. Sequencing was performed on peripheral blood. In nucleotides, the CDR3 is TGTGCCAGCAGTGAAGAGGGGACAGGGTGGGGCTATGGCTACACCTTC. This sequence encodes CASSEEGTGWGYGYTF.